Below are 29 T cell receptor beta chains sequenced from a single sample in a study of T cells after yellow fever vaccination. TCRdb re-called the 5' RACE reads with MiXCR, one entry per CDR3 protein. Of about 310,000 distinct CDR3 sequences in the sample, around 3.9% were seen once. Sequencing was performed on PBMCs, taken on the day of the yellow fever booster vaccination. These receptors were obtained from a man between 18 and 29 years old who received the YFV17D yellow fever vaccine.

Ten or more counts support this clonotype. The J gene is TRBJ2-1, the V gene TRBV12-3 or TRBV12-4, with D possibly being TRBD1 (5 bases). The V end was cut by 5 bases, the J end by 7 bases, with 21 bases between. CDR3 length: 16 residues. This CDR3 is CASSLRLVGEWNEQFF. The DNA of the CDR3 is TGTGCCAGCAGTCTTCGACTTGTAGGGGAATGGAATGAGCAGTTCTTC.

This clonotype was observed a few times. The gene calls are TRBV6-2 or TRBV6-3 and TRBJ2-7; 7 bases are shared with TRBD1. The CDR3 loop spans 13 amino acids. The V segment lost 6 bases and the J segment 7 bases; nucleotides outside the gene matches: 9. Germline V gene lookup returns CDR1 MNHEY and CDR2 SVGEGT. The CDR3 here is CASRPGQPREQYF. The CDR3 nucleotides read TGTGCCAGCAGACCGGGACAGCCGAGGGAGCAGTACTTC.

Many counts were recorded for this clonotype. The J gene is TRBJ2-5, the V gene TRBV27, with a possible D match to TRBD2 (6 bases). The CDR3 has 14 residues. V was shortened by 3 bases and J by 4 bases, with 12 bases between the two germline ends. CDR1 and CDR2 (germline): MNHEY, SMNVEV (reference sequence). CDR3 region: CASSFSGTLETQYF. The CDR3 region has the DNA TGTGCCAGCAGTTTTTCCGGGACTCTAGAGACCCAGTACTTC.

This clonotype was recorded at least ten times. CDR3 amino acids: CASSNRAGTQYF. CDR3 bases: TGTGCCAGCAGCAACAGGGCAGGCACGCAGTATTTT. The rearrangement joins TRBV7-9 to TRBJ2-3, with D possibly matching TRBD1 (6 bases). V was shortened by 5 bases and J by 9 bases, with 12 bases between the two germline ends. The length of the CDR3 is 12 residues. The germline V gene has CDR1 SEHNR and CDR2 FQNEAQ (reference sequence).

The rearrangement links TRBV6-2 or TRBV6-3 to TRBJ2-1; tentatively, D is TRBD2 (6 bases). This CDR3 has 14 residues. V shed 4 bases and J shed 4 bases, with 11 bases lying between them. Looked up from germline, CDR1 is MNHEY and CDR2 is SVGEGT. The CDR3 reads CASSSGTGYNEQFF. In DNA, the CDR3 is TGTGCCAGCAGTTCGGGGACTGGATACAATGAGCAGTTCTTC.

This clonotype came up a few times. This chain's CDR3 is CASSLEGGITEAFF. The CDR3 coding sequence is TGCGCCAGCAGCTTGGAGGGGGGGATAACTGAAGCTTTCTTT. V is TRBV5-1 and J is TRBJ1-1; tentatively, D is TRBD1 (6 bases). Germline assignment: CDR1 SGHRS and CDR2 YFSETQ. The CDR3 runs 14 residues. V was trimmed by 0 bases and J by 5 bases, leaving 11 bases between them.

This clonotype was seen many times. V and J are TRBV5-1 and TRBJ2-2; TRBD1 might be the D (6 bases). V shed 4 bases and J shed 6 bases, with 19 bases lying between them. Germline CDR1 is SGHRS and CDR2 is YFSETQ. CDR3 length: 16 amino acids. CDR3 coding DNA: TGCGCCAGCAGCGCATCATGGGGGCGCTTTCCCGGGGAGCTGTTTTTT. Its translation: CASSASWGRFPGELFF. The full variable domain, with the rest looked up from reference TRBV5-1 and TRBJ2-2, is KAGVTQTPRYLIKTRGQQVTLSCSPISGHRSVSWYQQTPGQGLQFLFEYFSETQRNKGNFPGRFSGRQFSNSRSEMNVSTLELGDSALYLCASSASWGRFPGELFFGEGSRLTVL.

This clonotype was observed many times. The V gene is TRBV12-3 or TRBV12-4, the J gene TRBJ1-2; 7 bases are a match to TRBD1. The CDR3 sequence is 14 residues long. V dropped 5 bases and J dropped 6; count of bases not matched to a gene: 9. The CDR3 DNA sequence: TGTGCCAGCAGTCTCCATCAGGGGGGGCATGGCTACACCTTC. Translation: CASSLHQGGHGYTF.

This clonotype appeared a few times. The chain joins TRBV19 to TRBJ2-5; 14 bases match TRBD2. Germline CDR1 LNHDA, CDR2 SQIVND (reference sequence). The CDR3 consists of 16 residues. The V gene end was trimmed by 5 bases and the J gene end by 7 bases; junction bases not matched to a gene: 9. The CDR3 DNA is TGTGCCAGTAGTTCCCCTTGGACTAGCGGGGGGCGGACCCAGTACTTC. It is translated as CASSSPWTSGGRTQYF. Full variable domain (missing parts from reference TRBV19 and TRBJ2-5): DGGITQSPKYLFRKEGQNVTLSCEQNLNHDAMYWYRQDPGQGLRLIYYSQIVNDFQKGDIAEGYSVSREKKESFPLTVTSAQKNPTAFYLCASSSPWTSGGRTQYFGPGTRLLVL.

This chain connects TRBV4-3 to TRBJ2-1; D is unclear. Germline CDR1 and CDR2: LGHNA and YSLEER. V dropped 0 bases and J dropped 0 bases, with 9 bases sitting between them. This CDR3 contains 16 residues. This CDR3 reads CASSQDSSPSYNEQFF. Here the CDR3 DNA reads TGCGCCAGCAGCCAAGACAGCTCCCCCTCCTACAATGAGCAGTTCTTC.

This rearrangement joins TRBV2 to TRBJ2-2; D not resolved. The CDR3 has 14 residues. Trimming stripped 3 bases from V and 7 bases from J, with 12 bases between. Germline CDR1 and CDR2: SNHLY and FYNNEI. CDR3 loop: CASSDRSTSGELFF. The CDR3 coding sequence is TGTGCCAGCAGTGACCGGTCAACAAGCGGGGAGCTGTTTTTT.

This clonotype was seen repeatedly, ten times or more. This rearrangement joins TRBV27 to TRBJ2-5; D might be TRBD1 or TRBD2, each matching 6 bases. The CDR3 spans 14 residues. CDR1 MNHEY and CDR2 SMNVEV come from the germline V gene (reference sequence). V was cut by 6 bases and J by 5 bases, with 16 bases left in between. The CDR3 nucleotides read TGTGCCAGCAGACTGGGGGGCCTTCGGGAGACCCAGTACTTC. As protein: CASRLGGLRETQYF.

This clonotype was observed a handful of times. The J gene is TRBJ1-2, the V gene TRBV5-6; the D is unclear. Germline V gene data show CDR1 as SGHDT and CDR2 as YYEEEE. This CDR3 has 14 amino acids. The V end lost 2 bases, the J end lost 7 bases, and 15 bases lay between the germline ends. The CDR3 DNA is TGTGCCAGCAGCTTATTCGTCGACCCGGGTGGCTACACCTTC. Its protein is CASSLFVDPGGYTF. Variable domain in full (rest from reference TRBV5-6 and TRBJ1-2): DAGVTQSPTHLIKTRGQQVTLRCSPKSGHDTVSWYQQALGQGPQFIFQYYEEEERQRGNFPDRFSGHQFPNYSSELNVNALLLGDSALYLCASSLFVDPGGYTFGSGTRLTVV.

The J gene is TRBJ1-5, the V gene TRBV29-1; 9 positions match TRBD1. The CDR3 is 14 residues long. Germline CDR1 and CDR2: SQVTM and ANQGSEA. J lost 3 bases, V lost 4 bases, and 4 bases had no gene match. The CDR3 DNA follows: TGCAGCGTTGTGGGGGACAGGGACAATCAGCCCCAGCATTTT. As protein: CSVVGDRDNQPQHF.

This clonotype occurred a few times. J is TRBJ2-7 and V is TRBV5-6, with a weak D call TRBD1 (5 bases). The V end lost 4 bases, the J end lost 0 bases, and 20 bases lay between the germline ends. Per the germline V gene, CDR1 is SGHDT and CDR2 is YYEEEE. This CDR3 region has 17 residues. The CDR3 DNA is TGTGCCAGCAGCCCAGGGATCGTGAGCTCGGTCTCCTACGAGCAGTACGTC. Translating gives CASSPGIVSSVSYEQYV.

This clonotype has just a few counts. The chain combines TRBV2 with TRBJ1-5; 8 nucleotides align to TRBD1. Trimming removed 8 bases from V and 2 bases from J; junction bases left unmatched: 5. The CDR3 spans 14 residues. In germline, CDR1 is SNHLY, CDR2 FYNNEI. This chain's CDR3 is CASQTGERNQPQHF. CDR3 bases: TGTGCCAGCCAGACAGGGGAGCGCAATCAGCCCCAGCATTTT. Full variable domain (outside the CDR3, taken from reference TRBV2 and TRBJ1-5): EPEVTQTPSHQVTQMGQEVILRCVPISNHLYFYWYRQILGQKVEFLVSFYNNEISEKSEIFDDQFSVERPDGSNFTLKIRSTKLEDSAMYFCASQTGERNQPQHFGDGTRLSIL.

This sequence joins TRBV5-1 and TRBJ2-1, with 8 bases fitting TRBD2. This CDR3 region has 14 residues. CDR1 is SGHRS and CDR2 is YFSETQ in the germline V gene. Unmatched junction bases numbered 7, after V lost 3 bases and J lost 8 bases. The CDR3 nucleotides read TGCGCCAGCAGCTCGGGACTAGTGGTCGATGAGCAGTTCTTC. Its translation is CASSSGLVVDEQFF.

There are many counts of this clonotype. The chain has TRBV7-9 and TRBJ2-2; 7 nucleotides agree with TRBD2. Germline lookup yields CDR1 SEHNR and CDR2 FQNEAQ (reference sequence). The CDR3 runs to 14 residues. The V and J ends lost 7 bases and 0 bases, in that order; junction bases with no gene match: 2. DNA for the CDR3: TGTGCCAGCACCCTAGCGGCGAACACCGGGGAGCTGTTTTTT. As protein: CASTLAANTGELFF.

This clonotype was seen a few times. The gene calls are TRBV6-5 and TRBJ2-3; possibly TRBD1 or TRBD2 for D (5 bases each). The CDR3 covers 16 residues. Trimming removed 1 base from V and 3 bases from J, with 14 bases in between. In germline, CDR1 is MNHEY, CDR2 SVGAGI. The CDR3 bases are TGTGCCAGCAGTTACTTGGGGGTAACGACGACAGATACGCAGTATTTT. Amino acid sequence: CASSYLGVTTTDTQYF.

The chain joins TRBV4-1 to TRBJ1-5; no reliable D call. CDR1 is MGHRA, CDR2 YSYEKL, per germline. V lost 6 bases and J 2 bases, leaving 14 bases between the germline ends. The CDR3 is made up of 15 amino acids. CDR3 sequence reads: CASRHTGGGNQPQHF. Here the CDR3 DNA reads TGCGCCAGCAGGCATACCGGCGGGGGCAATCAGCCCCAGCATTTT.

This clonotype was counted at least ten times. The rearrangement uses TRBV10-3 and TRBJ2-3, with 10 positions matching TRBD2. V lost 2 bases to trimming and J lost 3 bases; unmatched junction nucleotides: 2. This CDR3 is 15 amino acids long. The V gene's germline CDR1 is ENHRY and CDR2 SYGVKD. The CDR3 sequence: CAISEEAGGTDTQYF. The CDR3, as DNA: TGTGCCATCAGTGAGGAAGCGGGGGGGACAGATACGCAGTATTTT.

The V call is TRBV7-2, the J call TRBJ2-3; 9 bases align to TRBD2. This CDR3 is built from 15 residues. The trim removed 5 bases at V and 6 bases at J, leaving 9 bases unmatched. Germline lookup yields CDR1 SGHTA and CDR2 FQGNSA. CDR3: CASSLKRGDLDTQYF. The CDR3 DNA reads as TGTGCCAGCAGCCTAAAGCGGGGGGATTTGGATACGCAGTATTTT.

This sequence joins TRBV5-4 and TRBJ2-7, with 7 nucleotides matching TRBD1. CDR3 length: 14 amino acids. The germline gives CDR1 SGHNT, CDR2 YYREEE (reference sequence). The ends lost 2 bases at V and 7 bases at J; junction bases unmatched: 9. CDR3 amino acids: CASSLKGAPGEQYF. CDR3 in DNA: TGTGCCAGCAGCTTAAAGGGGGCTCCGGGAGAGCAGTACTTC.

The sample holds many counts of this clonotype. V is TRBV5-1 and J is TRBJ1-4; 7 bases are a match to TRBD1. Germline CDR1 reads SGHRS; CDR2 reads YFSETQ. This CDR3 has 14 amino acids. Trimming cost V 2 bases and J 4 bases; bases outside gene matches: 2. The CDR3 DNA is TGCGCCAGCAGCTTCGGACAGGATAATGAAAAACTGTTTTTT. It codes for CASSFGQDNEKLFF. Supplemented by reference TRBV5-1 and TRBJ1-4, the full variable domain reads KAGVTQTPRYLIKTRGQQVTLSCSPISGHRSVSWYQQTPGQGLQFLFEYFSETQRNKGNFPGRFSGRQFSNSRSEMNVSTLELGDSALYLCASSFGQDNEKLFFGSGTQLSVL.

This clonotype was recorded many times. This rearrangement joins TRBV3-1 to TRBJ1-2, with D uncertain. The V and J ends lost 0 bases and 8 bases respectively, with 19 bases between them. CDR1 and CDR2 from the germline V gene are LGHDT and YNNKEL (reference sequence). The CDR3 has 16 amino acids. CDR3 coding DNA: TGTGCCAGCAGCCAAGATTCTAGCGCCGGGATTGCAGGCTACACCTTC. Its protein product is CASSQDSSAGIAGYTF.

This clonotype was detected ten times or more. J is TRBJ1-1 and V is TRBV2; 8 nucleotides line up with TRBD1. This CDR3 is built from 13 residues. Germline CDR1 is SNHLY and CDR2 is FYNNEI. Trimming removed 8 bases from V and 0 bases from J; junction bases left unmatched: 2. CDR3 protein: CASGTGMNTEAFF. DNA of the CDR3: TGTGCCAGCGGGACAGGAATGAACACTGAAGCTTTCTTT.

The gene calls are TRBV13 and TRBJ2-7, with 10 bases fitting TRBD2. The germline CDR1 and CDR2 sequences are PRHDT and FYEKMQ (reference sequence). The CDR3 contains 15 residues. Losses at the gene ends were 4 bases for V and 3 bases for J; bases not matched to a gene: 6. CDR3 nucleotide sequence: TGTGCCAGCAGCTCTCCCCAGCGGGGGGGCTACGAGCAGTACTTC. Its protein is CASSSPQRGGYEQYF.

V usage is TRBV7-2 and J usage is TRBJ1-5; D possibly corresponds to TRBD1 (5 bases). CDR3 length: 14 residues. The V end lost 6 bases, the J end lost 4 bases, and 13 bases lay between the germline ends. Germline V gene data show CDR1 as SGHTA and CDR2 as FQGNSA. This chain's CDR3 is CASRFDSGNQPQHF. DNA for the CDR3: TGTGCCAGCAGATTCGACAGTGGTAATCAGCCCCAGCATTTT.

At least ten counts were recorded for this clonotype. The chain links TRBV20-1 to TRBJ2-5; 9 nucleotides align to TRBD1. J gave up 3 bases and V 6 bases, and 8 bases lay outside the gene matches. The CDR3 loop spans 14 amino acids. Per germline, CDR1 DFQATT and CDR2 SNEGSKA (reference sequence). CDR3 DNA sequence: TGCAGTGCCGCAAACAGGGGGCTAGAAGAGACCCAGTACTTC. Translation: CSAANRGLEETQYF.